This T cell receptor (beta chain) was identified during a study of CD8 T cells in Susac syndrome. Study-level points and caveats: Susac-specific public clones found in total CD8+ repertoires numbered 15 to 20, and those in CD8+ TEMRA repertoires numbered five.

As regards this clonotype: Antigen: not known.

Trimming left V 2 bases short and J 5 bases short, with 13 bases between. The germline gives CDR1 SQVTM, CDR2 ANQGSEA. This CDR3 has 14 amino acids. When the RNA was reverse transcribed, random hexamers were used with an input of roughly 0.45 to 1 ug. TCRdb called the immunoSEQ multiplex PCR reads again in MiXCR, with one record for every CDR3 protein. This sample has tens of thousands of distinct CDR3 sequences; about 96% occur once, and the top ten carry 0.41%. The chain employs TRBV29-1 and TRBJ2-1, with D unresolved. Sequencing was done on a sample of CD8+ T cells from PBMCs. This receptor was identified in a human donor with Susac syndrome. The CDR3 bases are TGCAGCGTTGAATCGGGCCCTTTGGACAATGAGCAGTTCTTC. It encodes CSVESGPLDNEQFF.